A selection of T cell receptor beta chains follows, all from one sample in a study. TCRdb reanalysed the RT-PCR reads using MiXCR and keeps one entry per CDR3 protein. The sample lists about 680,000 distinct CDR3 sequences, 14% occurring once. The sample consisted of memory CD4+ T cells from blood. These receptors all stem from a female donor in good health, serving as a healthy control. The CDR3 runs from the conserved cysteine through the conserved F or W.

v_gene	CDR3aa
TRBV18	CASSPFREDTQYF
TRBV18	CASSPPPGNYGYTF
TRBV29-1	CSVVGGISTDTQYF
TRBV6-5	CASSYLAKETQYF
TRBV12-3/TRBV12-4	CASSFSREQTQYF
TRBV5-4	CASSLSGRVYNEQFF
TRBV3-1	CASSQQVSPTSGHYEQYF
TRBV10-3	CAISAGVSGTGELFF
TRBV6-4	CASSIDGFNYGYTF
TRBV4-3	CASSQEPRNEQFF
TRBV6-1	CASSLGTDREQFF
TRBV15	CATSSGQVPNTEAFF
TRBV7-9	CASSPPPGLAGINEQFF
TRBV12-3/TRBV12-4	CASSLGPPGPGKLFF
TRBV5-1	CASSPPGSDEAFF
TRBV5-4	CASAGQEGETQYF
TRBV18	CASSPPSREQYF
TRBV5-6	CASSHTLGQGAEETQYF
TRBV11-2	CASSILAGGPETQYF
TRBV27	CASSPPWATSLSYEQYF
TRBV27	CASSLPEAQRTYEQYF
TRBV15	CATSRRTEATEAFF
TRBV20-1	CSAHDRGYEQYF
TRBV12-3/TRBV12-4	CASSLILSGRALREQFF
TRBV15	CATSRDRARNYEQYF
TRBV7-2	CASSLLGLNSPLHF
TRBV20-1	CSARSPAGGSRNEQFF
TRBV6-5	CASSYRITGAIGYEQYF
TRBV20-1	CSARRVESSYNSPLHF
TRBV24-1	CATSDNTGGNTEAFF
TRBV20-1	CSARTTGRMDGYTF
TRBV20-1	CSASKQGTDTQYF
TRBV9	CASSVTGQSYEQYF
TRBV29-1	CSVGDKDQPQHF
TRBV3-1	CASSHAGNLLTEAFF
TRBV20-1	CSARNLADAYEQYF
TRBV29-1	CSVEVSSGETQYF
TRBV10-3	CAIAGGASTDTQYF
TRBV27	CASSPPGAAGQKLFF
TRBV6-2/TRBV6-3	CASSRWGDYNEQFF
TRBV6-1	CASSDLLQETQYF
TRBV15	CATSTGLPPYEQYF
TRBV10-3	CAISESRQASTDTQYF
TRBV6-5	CASSYSLARGYGELFF
TRBV20-1	CSARDRGRGTGELFF
TRBV5-6	CASSLGFSRETQYF
TRBV11-1	CASSLRLRSTDTQYF
TRBV5-1	CASSLDVTIGKLFF
TRBV3-1	CASSQRQGADEQFF
TRBV11-2	CATKRASGSYNEQFF